This TCR beta chain appears in the sequencing data of a study of T cell responses to AZD1222 COVID-19 vaccine listed by TCRdb under 2021. In terms of the full investigation: Because spike-specific TCR depth and breadth did not differ between the two schedules, AZD1222 recipients who got a second dose at roughly 4 weeks were pooled with those who got a second dose at roughly 12 weeks. TCR sequencing was performed for more than 230 trial participants, of whom about 200 were given two doses of AZD1222 and some 26 were given two doses of MenACWY control vaccine. Trial participants were enrolled into age subgroups of 18-55, 56-69 and 70-plus years, which contained roughly 140, 27 and 60 TCR-sequenced participants, respectively. Points the paper makes about the study in general: Spike-specific TCR breadth and depth rose significantly after two AZD1222 doses compared with day 0 and with MenACWY recipients. Only 5 to 7 AZD1222 recipients were SARS-CoV-2 seropositive at baseline, limiting conclusions about previously exposed vaccinees. Epitopes outside the regions mutated in the B.1.351 and B.1.1.7 variants were reportedly recognized by nearly half of the unique spike-specific TCRs. In the small 56-69-year group, the increase in depth fell short of significance, most likely because of low power. No day 14 peak-response samples were available, so repertoires were characterized only after the peak T cell response. The whole spike protein was spanned by vaccine-associated CD4 TCRs, and dominant responses were seen in regions 160-218 and 743-854. Participants were mostly white British, with more females than males. The authors suggested clonal diversity may have been underestimated.

The cysteine opens and the phenylalanine closes a CDR3 of 15 amino acids. Just the 45-base CDR3 DNA is kept, in frame starting at base 1. V ends up 7 bases short and J 5 bases short, with an unmatched junction base count of 13. The CDR3 regions of human TCRbeta chains were analyzed by immunosequencing. Per the source publication's procedure: Repertoire TCRs were matched against a reference library of SARS-CoV-2-specific TCRs generated with the MIRA antigen-specificity platform. Breadth was defined as the fraction of unique TCRs that were SARS-CoV-2-associated. Depth was defined as the fraction of total T cells that were SARS-CoV-2-associated. Using the MIRA data, each spike-specific TCR was assigned both to the spike region to which the TCR was reactive and to a CD4 or CD8 class. Log10-transformed breadth and depth values were compared by one-way ANOVA with Sidak's multiple comparisons tests. The table comes from immuneACCESS by way of TCRdb, which keeps in-frame sequences with V and J called. Part of the clones is missing from these tables; in studies checked, under half for an unresolved V gene and the rest for unknown reasons. Clonal size and the V and J genes are those of that table, whereas D and trimming came from the DNA. This sample lists some 100,000 clones; 91% were detected once. The ten largest account for roughly 7% of the sample.

In regard to this clone: The antigen this receptor binds is unknown. Within one base of it there is no much larger clone, and no base qualities were kept.

This sample's time point label indicates: baseline before first vaccination. Vaccinee samples came from UK trials COV001 and COV002, including a single-blind randomized controlled phase 2/3 trial of AZD1222 (ChAdOx1 nCoV-19) in healthy adults. For TCRbeta chain sequencing, PBMC samples from trial participants were taken at day 0 and at day 28 after the second dose. This sequence was found in an adult in good health. The material was peripheral blood, obtained on day 0 of AZD1222 vaccination. This sequence uses TRBV23-1 and TRBJ2-7, and TRBD2 aligns with 8 junction nucleotides. TRBV23-1 is identified as an open reading frame with a role that is uncertain. The DNA sequence follows: TGCGCCAGCACCCCCGAGAGGACTAGCAGGAACGAGCAGTACTTC. This sequence encodes CASTPERTSRNEQYF.